A single sample gave rise to the 25 T cell receptor beta chains below, sequenced in a study of spatial heterogeneity in lung cancer (dated by TCRdb to about 2019). These receptors' targets are unknown. The time point label for this specimen denotes: sample taken at primary tumor resection. What the study reported, not specific to this receptor: The tumor nonsynonymous mutation count correlated with the number of expanded intratumoral alpha and beta TCRs.

Libraries were built with 5' RACE. The sequencer was a NextSeq 500. The public sequencing data were trimmed at Q25 with fastp and processed into clonotypes with MiXCR by TCRdb, which kept only in-frame beta chains. Every entry covers one CDR3 protein and lists the most common genes and DNA from its rows. The sample table shows approximately 1,000 distinct CDR3 sequences, and roughly 26% are seen once. Approximately 20% of the sample comes from the top ten. The sample in question was lung tumor tissue, obtained at surgery. The receptors stem from a male donor with early-stage non-small cell lung cancer.

Many counts were recorded for this clonotype. V gene TRBV20-1 combines with J gene TRBJ2-5, with D tentatively TRBD2 (5 bases). Trimming removed 7 bases from V and 1 base from J, with 16 bases in between. Germline V gene sequence: CDR1 DFQATT, CDR2 SNEGSKA (reference sequence). CDR3 size: 14 residues. The CDR3 is CSVPPLAGQETQYF. As DNA, the CDR3 is TGCAGTGTGCCCCCCCTGGCGGGCCAAGAGACCCAGTACTTC.

This clonotype counts as hyperexpanded (1% or more). The genes are TRBV28 and TRBJ1-2, with D uncertain. The V end lost 3 bases, the J end lost 6 bases, and 11 bases lay between the germline ends. The CDR3 runs to 13 residues. CDR1 is MDHEN, CDR2 SYDVKM, per germline. As DNA, the CDR3 is TGTGCCAGCAGTTTCCGTCCCTCGGATGGCTACACCTTC. Residues: CASSFRPSDGYTF.

This clonotype is termed large. The chain links TRBV28 to TRBJ2-7, with 10 bases identical to TRBD1. CDR1 MDHEN and CDR2 SYDVKM come from the germline V gene. V lost 8 bases, J lost 0 bases, and 4 bases stayed unmatched. The CDR3 sequence is 14 residues long. CDR3 in amino acids: CASVWTGGSYEQYF. The CDR3 DNA reads TGTGCCAGCGTATGGACAGGGGGCTCCTACGAGCAGTACTTC.

By proportion, this clonotype is hyperexpanded. V is TRBV2 and J is TRBJ2-7; 8 bases align to TRBD1. V lost 8 bases to trimming and J lost 4 bases; unmatched junction nucleotides: 13. This CDR3 has 15 residues. The germline V gene encodes CDR1 SNHLY and CDR2 FYNNEI. CDR3 bases: TGTGCCAGCGAAACTGGGGCAGGGGGCGGTTACGAGCAGTACTTC. Protein sequence: CASETGAGGGYEQYF.

This clonotype is classed as large. The chain is built from TRBV6-5 and TRBJ2-3; 11 bases align to TRBD2. The CDR3 consists of 14 residues. CDR1 is MNHEY and CDR2 is SVGAGI in the germline V gene. V trimming: 5 bases; J trimming: 10 bases; junction bases outside the gene matches: 8. CDR3 sequence: CASSPPTSGDAQYF. CDR3 coding DNA: TGTGCCAGCAGTCCCCCGACTAGCGGGGATGCGCAGTATTTT.

The table lists this clonotype with many counts. V usage is TRBV29-1 and J usage is TRBJ1-1, with D hard to call. The CDR3 contains 14 residues. CDR1 and CDR2 (germline): SQVTM, ANQGSEA. Deletions cut 1 base from V and 1 base from J, with 10 bases between. The CDR3 bases are TGCAGCGTTGAAGGAAGTGCCAGGAACACTGAAGCTTTCTTT. Protein sequence: CSVEGSARNTEAFF.

The chain couples TRBV5-4 to TRBJ2-4, with TRBD1 matching 10 bases. The germline V gene has CDR1 SGHNT and CDR2 YYREEE (reference sequence). Germline trimming cut 0 bases from V and 1 base from J; bases unmatched to any gene: 7. This CDR3 has 18 amino acids. CDR3 protein: CASSLAALGQGAKNIQYF. The CDR3 region has the DNA TGTGCCAGCAGCTTGGCCGCATTGGGACAGGGGGCCAAAAACATTCAGTACTTC.

This clonotype is judged large (0.1 to 1%). This chain links TRBV6-5 with TRBJ1-1; TRBD1 might be the D (6 bases). Germline V gives CDR1 MNHEY, CDR2 SVGAGI. The CDR3 contains 14 residues. V was trimmed by 4 bases and J by 1 base, leaving 10 bases between them. The CDR3 sequence is CASSLGGANTEAFF. For the CDR3, the DNA is TGTGCCAGCAGTTTGGGGGGGGCGAACACTGAAGCTTTCTTT.

The CDR3 bases are TGTGCCAGCAGTTACTCGACATACAGAGGAGAACGAAACACTGAAGCTTTCTTT. Its translation is CASSYSTYRGERNTEAFF. The chain recombines TRBV6-2 or TRBV6-3 with TRBJ1-1; D not resolved. Trimming removed 0 bases at V and 2 bases at J, with 19 bases between. This CDR3 region has 18 residues. Germline V gene sequence: CDR1 MNHEY, CDR2 SVGEGT.

The rearrangement links TRBV12-3 or TRBV12-4 to TRBJ1-2; D gene ambiguous. CDR3 length: 12 residues. V dropped 3 bases and J dropped 8 bases, with 10 bases sitting between them. The CDR3 coding sequence is TGTGCCAGCAGTTTGTTCGGATCCGGCTACACCTTC. Translating it yields CASSLFGSGYTF.

The chain carries TRBV20-1 and TRBJ1-6; 8 bases map to TRBD1. Germline V gives CDR1 DFQATT, CDR2 SNEGSKA (reference sequence). CDR3 size: 13 residues. V was pared by 6 bases and J by 7 bases, with 5 bases of the junction left unmatched. The CDR3 region is CSAFRQGNSPLHF. Here the CDR3 DNA reads TGCAGTGCCTTCCGACAGGGGAATTCACCCCTCCACTTT.

This clonotype is labeled large. The genes are TRBV5-1 and TRBJ1-4; 7 nucleotides match TRBD1. The CDR3 sequence is 15 residues long. CDR1 is SGHRS, CDR2 YFSETQ, per germline. The ends lost 4 bases at V and 3 bases at J; junction bases unmatched: 6. In DNA form, the CDR3 reads TGCGCCAGCAGCCTAGGGGGGACAGCTAATGAAAAACTGTTTTTT. Amino acid sequence: CASSLGGTANEKLFF.

This clonotype rates as medium-sized. The genes are TRBV28 and TRBJ2-7; no clear D gene. Germline V lookup: CDR1 MDHEN, CDR2 SYDVKM. Trimming took 8 bases from V and 5 from J, leaving 16 bases between them. This CDR3 has 13 residues. The CDR3 spells CASGRLKEDEQYF. CDR3 in DNA: TGTGCCAGCGGCAGATTGAAGGAAGACGAGCAGTACTTC.

The chain couples TRBV7-8 to TRBJ2-2; 12 nucleotides align to TRBD2. The CDR3 totals 15 residues. Germline V gene data show CDR1 as SGHVS and CDR2 as FQNEAQ. The V segment lost 11 bases and the J segment 5 bases; nucleotides outside the gene matches: 9. The CDR3 sequence: CAGIRGTSGTGELFF. DNA for the CDR3: TGTGCCGGAATCCGGGGGACTAGCGGGACCGGGGAGCTGTTTTTT.

This clonotype is classed as medium-sized. The chain employs TRBV12-3 or TRBV12-4 and TRBJ2-1, with D perhaps TRBD2 (7 bases). CDR3 size: 12 residues. Deletions cut 1 base from V and 12 bases from J, with 10 bases between. The CDR3 bases are TGTGCCAGCAGTTTAGAGGGGGGGGGGCAGTTCTTC. This sequence encodes CASSLEGGGQFF.

By share of the sample, this clonotype is medium-sized (0.01 to 0.1%). J is TRBJ2-5 and V is TRBV5-1; D is perhaps TRBD1 or TRBD2 (5 bases each). Germline V gives CDR1 SGHRS, CDR2 YFSETQ. Trimming cost V 2 bases and J 3 bases, with 11 bases left between them. CDR3 size: 14 residues. The CDR3: CASSFEGWKETQYF. The DNA for the CDR3 is TGCGCCAGCAGCTTTGAGGGGTGGAAAGAGACCCAGTACTTC. The full variable domain, in which reference TRBV5-1 and TRBJ2-5 provide the parts outside the CDR3, is KAGVTQTPRYLIKTRGQQVTLSCSPISGHRSVSWYQQTPGQGLQFLFEYFSETQRNKGNFPGRFSGRQFSNSRSEMNVSTLELGDSALYLCASSFEGWKETQYFGPGTRLLVL.

This clonotype counts as medium-sized (0.01 to 0.1%). V usage is TRBV27 and J usage is TRBJ2-7; 9 positions agree with TRBD2. The CDR3 loop spans 14 amino acids. The germline gives CDR1 MNHEY, CDR2 SMNVEV (reference sequence). The J segment lost 4 bases and the V segment lost 8 bases, leaving 9 bases of the junction unmatched. CDR3 DNA: TGTGCCAGCGGAGTAGCGGGAGCCCCGTACGAGCAGTACTTC. This gives the protein CASGVAGAPYEQYF.

This clonotype rates as large. This chain joins TRBV6-5 and TRBJ2-7; tentative D call: TRBD1 (6 bases). From germline, CDR1 is MNHEY and CDR2 SVGAGI. V shed 6 bases and J shed 2 bases, with 14 bases lying between them. The CDR3 runs 14 residues. DNA of the CDR3: TGTGCCAGCAGCCGGGACACCTTAACCTACGAGCAGTACTTC. Translating it yields CASSRDTLTYEQYF.

CDR3 coding DNA: TGCAGCGCCCCGTCAGGGGGCCGAGAGACCCAGTACTTC. Its protein is CSAPSGGRETQYF. The chain uses TRBV29-1 and TRBJ2-5; 8 positions match TRBD1. CDR3 length: 13 amino acids. Trimming cost V 7 bases and J 4 bases; bases outside gene matches: 8. From germline, CDR1 is SQVTM and CDR2 ANQGSEA.

This chain connects TRBV23-1 to TRBJ1-6; D is unresolved. TRBV23-1 is assigned to the ORF class and has an uncertain function. Trimming pared 4 bases from V and 9 bases from J, leaving 19 bases between. The CDR3 extends over 16 amino acids. The CDR3 spells CASSRTGNPAGSPLHF. DNA for the CDR3: TGCGCCAGCAGTCGGACGGGCAACCCAGCGGGTTCACCCCTCCACTTT.

This clonotype was counted a single time. V gene TRBV7-2 combines with J gene TRBJ2-7, with D maybe TRBD2 (6 bases). Germline V gives CDR1 SGHTA, CDR2 FQGNSA. V gave up 4 bases and J gave up 5 bases, with 9 bases separating them. This CDR3 is built from 12 residues. The CDR3 loop reads CASSWGEDEQYF. In DNA form, the CDR3 reads TGTGCCAGCAGCTGGGGGGAGGACGAGCAGTACTTC.

The V gene is TRBV29-1, the J gene TRBJ2-7; the match to TRBD2 covers 8 bases. The V segment lost 6 bases and the J segment 4 bases; nucleotides outside the gene matches: 8. The CDR3 length is 13 residues. Germline CDR1 and CDR2: SQVTM and ANQGSEA. The CDR3 nucleotides read TGCAGCGTCCGGGGCGGGGGGAGGTACGAGCAGTACTTC. It specifies CSVRGGGRYEQYF.

A few counts support this clonotype. The J gene is TRBJ1-5, the V gene TRBV28; D is unresolved. This CDR3 spans 14 amino acids. Germline assignment: CDR1 MDHEN and CDR2 SYDVKM. V gave up 4 bases and J gave up 6 bases, with 13 bases separating them. CDR3 in DNA: TGTGCCAGCAGTTCATCACAATTCGGTCAGCCCCAGCATTTT. It codes for CASSSSQFGQPQHF.

This chain connects TRBV7-8 to TRBJ1-1; 8 bases fit TRBD1. The CDR3 is made up of 16 amino acids. Germline V gene data show CDR1 as SGHVS and CDR2 as FQNEAQ. J was trimmed by 1 base and V by 5 bases; bases with no gene match: 9. CDR3 nucleotides: TGTGCCAGCAGCCGCCGGGACAGGCGTTGGAACACTGAAGCTTTCTTT. This gives the protein CASSRRDRRWNTEAFF.

The CDR3 DNA follows: TGTGCCAGCAGCCAAGTTCCGGGCACTGAAGCTTTCTTT. Translation gives CASSQVPGTEAFF. The chain has TRBV3-1 and TRBJ1-1; D unclear. V was pared by 1 base and J by 4 bases, with 7 bases between. The CDR3 covers 13 residues. CDR1 is LGHDT, CDR2 YNNKEL, per germline (reference sequence).